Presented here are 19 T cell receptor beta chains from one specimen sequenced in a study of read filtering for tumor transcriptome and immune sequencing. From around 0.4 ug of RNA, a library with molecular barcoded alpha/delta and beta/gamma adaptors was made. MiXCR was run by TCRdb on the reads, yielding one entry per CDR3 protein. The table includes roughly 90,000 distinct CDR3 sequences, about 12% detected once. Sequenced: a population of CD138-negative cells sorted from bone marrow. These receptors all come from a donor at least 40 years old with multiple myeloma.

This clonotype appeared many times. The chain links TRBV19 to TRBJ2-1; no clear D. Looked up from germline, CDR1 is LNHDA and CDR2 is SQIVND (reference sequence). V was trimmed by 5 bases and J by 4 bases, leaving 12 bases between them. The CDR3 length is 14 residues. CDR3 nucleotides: TGTGCCAGTAGTTCCTCGGGCTCATACAATGAGCAGTTCTTC. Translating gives CASSSSGSYNEQFF.

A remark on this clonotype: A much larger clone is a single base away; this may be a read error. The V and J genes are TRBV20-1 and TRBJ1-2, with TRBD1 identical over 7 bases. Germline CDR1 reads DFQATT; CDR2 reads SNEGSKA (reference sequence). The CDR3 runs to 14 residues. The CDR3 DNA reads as TGCAGTGCTAGTAATCCGAACAGGGGCTATGGCTACGCCTTC. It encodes CSASNPNRGYGYAF.

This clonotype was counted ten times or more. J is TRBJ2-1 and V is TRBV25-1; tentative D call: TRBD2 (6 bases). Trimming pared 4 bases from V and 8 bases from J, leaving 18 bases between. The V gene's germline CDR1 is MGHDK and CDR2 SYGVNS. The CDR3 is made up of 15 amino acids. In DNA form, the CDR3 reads TGTGCCAGCAGTGGGCGGGACCCGACTTGGGATGAGCAGTTCTTC. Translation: CASSGRDPTWDEQFF.

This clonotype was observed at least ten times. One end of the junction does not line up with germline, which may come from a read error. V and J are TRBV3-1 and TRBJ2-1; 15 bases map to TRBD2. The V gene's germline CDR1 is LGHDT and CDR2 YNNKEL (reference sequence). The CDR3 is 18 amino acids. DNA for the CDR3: TGTGCCAGCAGCCAAAGGACTAGCGGGAGGGCCGGGTACAGTGAGCAGTTCTTC. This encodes CASSQRTSGRAGYSEQFF.

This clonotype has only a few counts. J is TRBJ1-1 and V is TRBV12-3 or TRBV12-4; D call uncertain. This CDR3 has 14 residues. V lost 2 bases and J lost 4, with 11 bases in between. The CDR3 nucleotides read TGTGCCAGCAGTTTAAGTGGGGTACCCACTGAAGCTTTCTTT. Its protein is CASSLSGVPTEAFF.

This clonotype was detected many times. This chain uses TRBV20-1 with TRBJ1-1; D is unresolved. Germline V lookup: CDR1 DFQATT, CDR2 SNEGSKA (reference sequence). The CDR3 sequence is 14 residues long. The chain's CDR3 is CSPRGAGPNTEAFF. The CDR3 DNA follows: TGCAGCCCAAGAGGAGCCGGACCTAACACTGAAGCTTTCTTT.

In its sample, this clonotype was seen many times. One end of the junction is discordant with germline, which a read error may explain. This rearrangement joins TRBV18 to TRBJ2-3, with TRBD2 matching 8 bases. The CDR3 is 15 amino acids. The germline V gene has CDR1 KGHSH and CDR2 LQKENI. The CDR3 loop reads CASSLDGLESREVPW. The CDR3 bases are TGTGCCAGCTCACTCGATGGTTTGGAATCGCGGGAGGTACCGTGG.

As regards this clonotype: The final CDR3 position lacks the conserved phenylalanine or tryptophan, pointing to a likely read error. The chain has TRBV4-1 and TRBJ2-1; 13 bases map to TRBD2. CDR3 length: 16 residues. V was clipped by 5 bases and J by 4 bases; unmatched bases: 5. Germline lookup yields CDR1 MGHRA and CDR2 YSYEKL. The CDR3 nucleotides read TGCGCCAGCAGCACACCACTAGCGGGAGGGTACAATGAGCAGTTCCTC. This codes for CASSTPLAGGYNEQFL.

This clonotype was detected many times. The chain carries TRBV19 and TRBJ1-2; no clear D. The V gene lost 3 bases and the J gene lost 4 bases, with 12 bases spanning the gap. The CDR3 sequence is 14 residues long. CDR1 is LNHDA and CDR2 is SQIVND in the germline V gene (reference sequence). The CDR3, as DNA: TGTGCCAGTAGTATGCGAGGAATTGGCTATGGCTACACCTTC. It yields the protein CASSMRGIGYGYTF.

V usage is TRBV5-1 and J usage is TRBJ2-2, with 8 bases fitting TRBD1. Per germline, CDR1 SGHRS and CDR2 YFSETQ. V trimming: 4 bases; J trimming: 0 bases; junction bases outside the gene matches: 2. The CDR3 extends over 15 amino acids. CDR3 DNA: TGCGCCAGCAGCCGGGACAGGACGAACACCGGGGAGCTGTTTTTT. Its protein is CASSRDRTNTGELFF.

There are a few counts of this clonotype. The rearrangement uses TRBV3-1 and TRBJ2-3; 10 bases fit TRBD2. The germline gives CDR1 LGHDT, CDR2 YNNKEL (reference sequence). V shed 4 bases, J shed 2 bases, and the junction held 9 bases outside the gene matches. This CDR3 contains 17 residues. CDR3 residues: CASSRPGLAEYTDTQYF. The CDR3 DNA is TGTGCCAGCAGCCGACCCGGACTAGCGGAGTACACAGATACGCAGTATTTT.

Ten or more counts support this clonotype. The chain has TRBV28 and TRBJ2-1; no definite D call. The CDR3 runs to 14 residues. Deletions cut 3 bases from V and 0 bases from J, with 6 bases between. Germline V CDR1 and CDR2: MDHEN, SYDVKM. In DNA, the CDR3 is TGTGCCAGCAGTTTCCTTGACTCCTACAATGAGCAGTTCTTC. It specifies CASSFLDSYNEQFF.

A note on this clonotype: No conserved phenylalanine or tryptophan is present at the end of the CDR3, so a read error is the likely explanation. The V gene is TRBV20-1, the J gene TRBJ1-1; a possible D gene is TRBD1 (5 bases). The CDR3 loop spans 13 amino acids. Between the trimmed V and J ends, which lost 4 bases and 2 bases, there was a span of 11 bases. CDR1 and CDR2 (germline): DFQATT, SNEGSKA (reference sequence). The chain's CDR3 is CSANRDENTEAFS. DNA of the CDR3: TGCAGTGCTAACCGGGACGAAAACACTGAAGCTTTCTCT.

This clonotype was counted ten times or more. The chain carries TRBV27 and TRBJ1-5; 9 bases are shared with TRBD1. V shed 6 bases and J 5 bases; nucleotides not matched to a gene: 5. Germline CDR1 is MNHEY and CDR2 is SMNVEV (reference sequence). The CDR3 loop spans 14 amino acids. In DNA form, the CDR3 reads TGTGCCAGCAGCCAGGACAGGGGAGATCAGCCCCAGCATTTT. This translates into CASSQDRGDQPQHF.

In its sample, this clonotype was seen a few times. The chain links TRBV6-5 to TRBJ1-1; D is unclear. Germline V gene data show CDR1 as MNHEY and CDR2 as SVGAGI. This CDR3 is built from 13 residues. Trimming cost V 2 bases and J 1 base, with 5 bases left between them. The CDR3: CASSYERNTEAFF. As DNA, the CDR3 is TGTGCCAGCAGTTACGAGAGGAACACTGAAGCTTTCTTT.

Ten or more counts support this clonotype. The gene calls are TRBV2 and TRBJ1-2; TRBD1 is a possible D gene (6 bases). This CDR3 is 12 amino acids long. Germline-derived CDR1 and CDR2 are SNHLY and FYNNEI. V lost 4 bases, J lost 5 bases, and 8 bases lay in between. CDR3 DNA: TGTGCCAGCAGTGGGACAGCGTATGGCTACACCTTC. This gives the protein CASSGTAYGYTF.

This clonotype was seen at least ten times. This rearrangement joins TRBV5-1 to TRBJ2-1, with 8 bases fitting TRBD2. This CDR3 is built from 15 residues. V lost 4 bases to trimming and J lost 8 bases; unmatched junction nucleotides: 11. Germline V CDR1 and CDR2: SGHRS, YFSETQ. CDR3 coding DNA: TGCGCCAGCAGCCTCACCGGGACTAGGGCTGATGAGCAGTTCTTC. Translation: CASSLTGTRADEQFF.

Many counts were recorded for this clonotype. The chain's CDR3 is CSALLARTTSTDTQYF. The CDR3 DNA is TGCAGTGCTTTACTAGCGCGGACTACTAGCACAGATACGCAGTATTTT. The rearrangement uses TRBV20-1 and TRBJ2-3; 7 bases agree with TRBD2. CDR3 size: 16 residues. The trim removed 5 bases at V and 0 bases at J, leaving 11 bases unmatched. From germline, CDR1 is DFQATT and CDR2 SNEGSKA (reference sequence).

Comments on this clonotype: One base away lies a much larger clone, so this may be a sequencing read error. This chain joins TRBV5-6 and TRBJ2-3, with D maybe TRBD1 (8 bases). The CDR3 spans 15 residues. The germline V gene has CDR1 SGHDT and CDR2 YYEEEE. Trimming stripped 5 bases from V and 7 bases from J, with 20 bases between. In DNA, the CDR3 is TGTGCCAGCAGGGAGCGGGGCAGGGGGCTATATACGCAGTATTTT. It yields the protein CASRERGRGLYTQYF.